A selection of T cell receptor beta chains follows, all from one sample in a study of blood T cell repertoires in COVID-19. Libraries were prepared by immunoSEQ multiplex PCR; TCRdb keeps only in-frame clonotypes and omits some of them. The data contain 100,000 or so clones, about nine tenths of them singletons. The material sequenced was peripheral blood. All receptors come from a man in his fifties or sixties with acute or convalescent COVID-19. Both conserved end residues are part of each CDR3. The D gene is left open where the match is weak. Clone size is given for some rows only: seen once, a few or many times, or a class if the clone is expanded.

cdr3_aa cdr3_nt j_call v_call clone_size d_call
CASTQSIHQPQHF TGTGCCAGTACCCAGTCAATCCATCAGCCCCAGCATTTT TRBJ1-5 TRBV19 - -
CASSLGPEDYGYTF TGTGCCAGCAGCTTAGGGCCCGAGGACTATGGCTACACCTTC TRBJ1-2 TRBV7-2 - -
CASSLYRGGTDTQYF TGTGCCAGCAGCCTATACAGGGGCGGCACAGATACGCAGTATTTT TRBJ2-3 TRBV5-4 - TRBD1
CASSLNPIETQYF TGTGCCAGCAGCTTAAACCCTATAGAGACCCAGTACTTC TRBJ2-5 TRBV11-2 - -
CASSSRLAGGPTIHEQFF TGTGCCAGCAGCTCCCGACTAGCGGGGGGGCCTACCATACATGAGCAGTTCTTC TRBJ2-1 TRBV9 once TRBD2
CASRQPSTPTDTQYF TGTGCCAGTAGGCAACCTAGCACCCCCACAGATACGCAGTATTTT TRBJ2-3 TRBV19 - -
CASSLAVNSNQPQHF TGTGCCAGCAGCCTTGCAGTAAATAGCAATCAGCCCCAGCATTTT TRBJ1-5 TRBV5-5 - -
CASSLDGTGRNYGYTF TGTGCCAGCAGCTTAGATGGGACAGGACGAAACTATGGCTACACCTTC TRBJ1-2 TRBV7-8 few TRBD1
CASSPLGGQPQHF TGCGCCAGCAGCCCCCTCGGGGGACAGCCCCAGCATTTT TRBJ1-5 TRBV4-1 - -
CASSLGPSGVQETQYF TGTGCCAGCAGCTTAGGGCCCTCAGGGGTTCAGGAGACCCAGTACTTC TRBJ2-5 TRBV7-3 - -
CASSQDRGQETQYF TGTGCCAGCAGCCAAGATAGAGGGCAAGAGACCCAGTACTTC TRBJ2-5 TRBV4-2 - -
CASRDRNPNYGYTF TGTGCCAGCAGGGACAGGAATCCTAACTATGGCTACACCTTC TRBJ1-2 TRBV6-5 - TRBD1
CASSVTGTGEYGYTF TGTGCCAGCAGTGTAACCGGGACAGGAGAGTATGGCTACACCTTC TRBJ1-2 TRBV3-1/TRBV3-2 - TRBD1
CASSGGQGRFNEQFF TGCGCCAGCAGCGGCGGACAGGGGAGATTCAATGAGCAGTTCTTC TRBJ2-1 TRBV5-1 - TRBD1
CASSPLIRQGGVSGANVLTF TGCGCCAGCAGCCCCTTGATCCGCCAGGGTGGCGTGTCGGGGGCCAACGTCCTGACTTTC TRBJ2-6 TRBV4-1 - -
CASSPDSNDYEQYF TGCGCCAGCAGCCCCGACTCGAATGACTACGAGCAGTACTTC TRBJ2-7 TRBV5-1 - -
CASSEHRGLAGQETQYF TGCGCCAGCAGTGAGCACAGGGGACTAGCGGGTCAAGAGACCCAGTACTTC TRBJ2-5 TRBV10-1 - TRBD2
CASSPGTGAPSGANVLTF TGTGCCAGCTCACCAGGGACAGGGGCACCCTCTGGGGCCAACGTCCTGACTTTC TRBJ2-6 TRBV18 - TRBD1
CASSLEGQGFTEAFF TGCGCCAGCAGCTTGGAGGGACAGGGTTTCACTGAAGCTTTCTTT TRBJ1-1 TRBV5-1 once TRBD1
CASRLSPGQTVGYTF TGCGCCAGCAGATTATCACCGGGACAGACCGTTGGCTACACCTTC TRBJ1-2 TRBV5-1 - TRBD1
CASSTDGLSSYNEQFF TGTGCCAGCAGCACAGACGGTTTAAGCTCCTACAATGAGCAGTTCTTC TRBJ2-1 TRBV4-2 once -
CASSLPDQPQHF TGTGCCAGCAGCCTCCCGGATCAGCCCCAGCATTTT TRBJ1-5 TRBV5-4 few -
CATSDWGTSGRDTQYF TGTGCCACCAGTGATTGGGGGACTAGCGGGAGAGATACGCAGTATTTT TRBJ2-3 TRBV24-1 - TRBD2
CASSLVAGGVGTYNEQFF TGTGCCAGCAGCTTGGTAGCGGGAGGGGTTGGGACTTACAATGAGCAGTTCTTC TRBJ2-1 TRBV5-5 - TRBD2
CATSDPGQGFTGELFF TGTGCCACCAGTGACCCGGGACAGGGGTTCACCGGGGAGCTGTTTTTT TRBJ2-2 TRBV24-1 - TRBD1